A selection of T cell receptor beta chains follows, all from one sample in a study of blood T cells in healthy people across ages. A single record per CDR3 protein comes from TCRdb applying MiXCR to the 5' RACE reads. The sample records approximately 760,000 distinct CDR3 sequences, 25% being singletons. Another study also made use of these data, one on T cells of mothers and their children.

The sequenced sample was blood. The source of these receptors is a boy younger than 18 in good health. CDR3s include the opening cysteine and the closing phenylalanine or tryptophan. D genes are given only for firm matches. Part of the rows lack a size; the others show once, few, many or a class for expanded clones.

v_call,clone_size,j_call,d_call,cdr3_aa,cdr3_nt
TRBV28,.,TRBJ2-2,TRBD2,CASSLWMGLTSGSTWTGELFF,TGTGCCAGCAGTTTATGGATGGGACTCACTAGCGGGAGTACTTGGACCGGGGAGCTGTTTTTT
TRBV12-5,.,TRBJ1-2,.,CASALEVRRYGYTF,TGTGCTAGTGCCCTTGAGGTCCGGAGGTATGGCTACACCTTC
TRBV6-1,few,TRBJ2-5,.,CASSEVSYQGTQYF,TGTGCCAGCAGTGAAGTCTCGTACCAAGGGACCCAGTACTTC
TRBV9,.,TRBJ2-1,.,CASSSRDEQFF,TGTGCCAGCAGCTCCCGCGATGAGCAGTTCTTC
TRBV19,.,TRBJ2-4,.,CASSPTANIQYF,TGTGCCAGTAGTCCGACAGCAAACATTCAGTACTTC
TRBV5-1,few,TRBJ2-1,TRBD2,CASRPGRIAGDNEQFF,TGCGCCAGCAGACCTGGGAGAATAGCGGGGGACAATGAGCAGTTCTTC
TRBV25-1,many,TRBJ2-7,.,CASSEYFCGERRSRDLSCEQYF,TGTGCCAGCAGTGAATACTTTTGCGGGGAAAGAAGGTCGCGGGATTTATCTTGCGAGCAGTACTTC
TRBV3-1,.,TRBJ2-1,TRBD2,CASSQDTGGWNEQFF,TGTGCCAGCAGCCAAGATACCGGGGGGTGGAATGAGCAGTTCTTC
TRBV28,.,TRBJ2-7,.,CASSYQGVYEQYF,TGTGCCAGCAGTTACCAGGGAGTCTACGAGCAGTACTTC
TRBV19,.,TRBJ2-3,.,CASSIGWAEYTDTQYF,TGTGCCAGTAGTATAGGGTGGGCCGAATACACAGATACGCAGTATTTT
TRBV20-1,.,TRBJ2-7,TRBD2,CSAREAGGLYEQYF,TGCAGTGCTAGAGAGGCGGGGGGACTCTACGAGCAGTACTTC
TRBV3-1,few,TRBJ2-7,.,CASSRAGTPGEQYF,TGTGCCAGCAGCCGAGCCGGGACTCCCGGGGAACAGTACTTC
TRBV27,.,TRBJ1-4,TRBD1,CASSGTGGKLFF,TGTGCCAGCAGTGGAACAGGGGGTAAACTGTTTTTT
TRBV15,.,TRBJ2-1,TRBD2,CATKRTSIAGVDEQFF,TGTGCCACCAAGAGGACCTCTATAGCGGGAGTAGATGAGCAGTTCTTC
TRBV7-2,few,TRBJ2-2,.,CASSSRVGELFF,TGTGCCAGCAGCTCCAGGGTCGGGGAGCTGTTTTTT
TRBV20-1,.,TRBJ2-1,.,CSAPKYNEQFF,TGCAGTGCTCCGAAGTACAATGAGCAGTTCTTC
TRBV25-1,.,TRBJ2-3,.,CASSESRGRTDTQYF,TGTGCCAGCAGTGAATCGCGGGGCCGCACAGATACGCAGTATTTT
TRBV2,many,TRBJ2-5,.,CASLGQETQYF,TGTGCCAGCCTAGGACAAGAGACCCAGTACTTC
TRBV4-3,.,TRBJ2-7,TRBD2,CASSQDLASGGTKYEQYF,TGCGCCAGCAGCCAAGATCTGGCTAGCGGGGGGACAAAATACGAGCAGTACTTC
TRBV28,few,TRBJ1-1,.,CASSLYVENTEAFF,TGTGCCAGCAGTTTATACGTAGAGAACACTGAAGCTTTCTTT
TRBV7-9,.,TRBJ1-4,.,CASGSVGEKLFF,TGTGCCAGCGGGTCGGTTGGGGAAAAACTGTTTTTT
TRBV20-1,.,TRBJ2-7,TRBD2,CSARGGFHEQHF,TGCAGTGCTAGGGGAGGGTTCCACGAGCAGCACTTC
TRBV12-3/TRBV12-4,.,TRBJ2-3,.,CASSPSGVGTDTQYF,TGTGCCAGCAGCCCCTCGGGGGTGGGTACAGATACGCAGTATTTT
TRBV7-9,.,TRBJ1-1,TRBD1,CASSSTHRGPEAFF,TGTGCCAGCAGCTCCACTCACAGGGGGCCTGAAGCTTTCTTT
TRBV7-9,once,TRBJ1-5,TRBD1,CASSSTGSQPQHF,TGTGCCAGCAGCTCGACAGGGTCCCAGCCCCAGCATTTT
TRBV5-1,.,TRBJ2-5,.,CASSTSTRETQYF,TGCGCCAGTTCGACTTCAACCAGGGAGACCCAGTACTTC
TRBV11-2,.,TRBJ2-7,TRBD1,CATGTGSYEQYF,TGTGCCACCGGGACAGGGTCTTACGAGCAGTACTTC
TRBV6-6,.,TRBJ1-2,.,CASSYVRDYGYTF,TGTGCCAGCAGTTATGTCAGGGACTATGGCTACACCTTC
TRBV24-1,.,TRBJ2-5,.,CATSDLDREGTQYF,TGTGCCACCAGTGATTTGGACAGGGAGGGGACCCAGTACTTC
TRBV29-1,few,TRBJ2-1,.,CSVGRAYNEQFF,TGCAGCGTTGGCAGGGCCTACAATGAGCAGTTCTTC
TRBV7-9,few,TRBJ2-2,.,CAGNGLPNTGELFF,TGTGCCGGCAACGGATTACCGAACACCGGGGAGCTGTTTTTT
TRBV29-1,few,TRBJ2-1,.,CSVESGKGYNEQFF,TGCAGCGTTGAATCAGGGAAGGGCTACAATGAGCAGTTCTTC
TRBV18,.,TRBJ1-4,.,CASSPLRAQGSEKLFF,TGTGCCAGCTCACCACTAAGGGCGCAGGGCAGTGAAAAACTGTTTTTT
TRBV6-1,.,TRBJ2-5,.,CASSELQRRLQETQYF,TGTGCCAGCAGTGAACTGCAGAGACGACTTCAAGAGACCCAGTACTTC
TRBV3-1,.,TRBJ1-2,.,CASSHRTSPFYGYTF,TGTGCCAGCAGCCACAGGACATCCCCCTTTTATGGCTACACCTTC
TRBV29-1,.,TRBJ1-1,TRBD1,CSVDGPGTGEGQAFF,TGCAGCGTTGATGGCCCCGGGACAGGGGAGGGTCAAGCTTTCTTT
TRBV28,.,TRBJ1-3,.,CASSPVGLNSGNTIYF,TGTGCCAGCAGTCCCGTCGGACTGAACTCTGGAAACACCATATATTTT
TRBV20-1,few,TRBJ2-3,TRBD2,CSARRGASGVHISSSTDTQYF,TGCAGTGCTAGACGTGGGGCTAGCGGAGTCCATATTTCTTCTAGCACAGATACGCAGTATTTT
TRBV20-1,.,TRBJ1-3,.,CSARDQVEINTIYF,TGCAGTGCTAGAGATCAAGTAGAAATAAACACCATATATTTT
TRBV7-9,.,TRBJ1-1,.,CASSSSKPTEAFF,TGTGCCAGCAGCTCCTCCAAGCCCACTGAAGCTTTCTTT
TRBV6-1,.,TRBJ2-5,.,CASFRRATQYF,TGTGCCAGTTTTAGGCGGGCGACCCAGTACTTC
TRBV28,.,TRBJ2-2,TRBD2,CASSLYWREEGTGELFF,TGTGCCAGCAGTTTATACTGGCGGGAGGAGGGTACCGGGGAGCTGTTTTTT
TRBV5-4,.,TRBJ2-5,TRBD1,CASSLAGQGPQWAQYF,TGTGCCAGCAGCTTGGCGGGACAGGGCCCCCAATGGGCCCAGTACTTC
TRBV6-5,once,TRBJ1-3,.,CASKVQGISGNTIYF,TGTGCCAGCAAAGTACAGGGCATCTCTGGAAACACCATATATTTT
TRBV5-1,few,TRBJ1-6,.,CASSLESGRGSPLHF,TGCGCCAGCAGCTTGGAATCAGGGCGCGGCTCACCCCTCCACTTT
TRBV20-1,few,TRBJ2-1,.,CSAPGVAGALLYNEQFF,TGCAGTGCCCCAGGAGTGGCGGGGGCGCTCCTTTACAATGAGCAGTTCTTC
TRBV12-3/TRBV12-4,.,TRBJ2-3,.,CASRAGVDADTQYF,TGTGCCAGCAGGGCCGGAGTGGATGCAGATACGCAGTATTTT
TRBV27,.,TRBJ1-1,.,CAGRPDIALGAFF,TGTGCCGGCAGACCCGATATTGCCTTAGGAGCTTTCTTT